The T cell receptor (beta chain) described here comes from a study of shared clonotypes between healthy human individuals (dated by TCRdb to 2019 to 2021). Looking at the study overall: The cohort included three men and two women between 18 and 49 years of age. Each donor's leukapheresis produced roughly between about 0.8 and 10 billion PBMCs. Libraries were prepared and TCR repertoires were sequenced by different laboratories using diverse techniques, in order to increase sequencing depth and limit assay-specific biases. Per donor, three plates each were used for CD4 naive and CD4 memory, two for CD8 naive, and one for CD8 memory. To estimate repertoire size and how much clonotype sharing occurs between individuals, the study deeply sequenced the blood TCR repertoires of five healthy adults. What the work shows at the level of the full study, not this receptor alone: Naive subsets generally had larger estimated clonotype richness than memory subsets did. When a handful of donors were compared, the shared fraction of clonotypes was roughly 5% for naive CD4, approximately 3.3% for naive CD8, more than 2% for memory CD4, and approximately 0.4% for memory CD8. Clonotypes shared by all four sorted-subset donors showed higher generation probabilities than non-shared clonotypes. The genetic and exposure-history diversity represented was limited by the small number of donors. Sampling was restricted to blood, and TCR repertoires in tissue are likely to differ from TCR repertoires in blood. Pairwise subsampling indicated that sequencing depth was expected to affect the degree of clonotype sharing among donors. Even with the large sequencing depth, rarefaction of the sorted-subset datasets indicated that sequencing was incomplete.

Including cysteine and phenylalanine, the CDR3 has 13 amino acids. Just the 39-base CDR3 DNA is kept, in frame starting at base 1. CDR1 LNHNV and CDR2 YYDKDF were looked up in the germline V gene (reference sequence). Trimming takes 2 bases from V and 3 bases from J, and the germline ends sit 7 bases apart. The donors were healthy, HIV-negative adults with no recently reported acute infections or vaccinations. Every donor was a Caucasian adult living in Nashville, Tennessee, USA. CD4+ T cells were enriched through magnetic negative selection, after which naive cells were positively selected on CD45RA and the remaining negative fraction served as the memory subset. Blood was collected by leukapheresis, and PBMCs were isolated by Ficoll-Histopaque density gradient centrifugation and then cryopreserved in liquid nitrogen vapor phase. Analytical flow cytometry was used to check the purity and quantity of each magnetically sorted T cell population. From each sorted fraction, genomic DNA was isolated and quantified by UV absorbance on a Nanodrop 2000c.

As regards this clone: No antigen is known for it. Per-base qualities were not stored, and no clone one base away is much larger.

Using the deep immunoSEQ assay, TCR CDR3 regions were amplified from genomic DNA by multiplex PCR. Extracted genomic DNA from each cell subset was spread evenly across all wells of several immunoSEQ 96-well plates, with each plate serving as a replicate. For sorted subsets, roughly 200 ng of genomic DNA, equivalent to roughly 33,000 T cell genomes, went into each replicate PCR. The purified libraries were quantified using a Qubit 3.0 fluorometer, sized with a Bioanalyzer 2100, and then quantified again using the KAPA Library Quantification kit. Each immunoSEQ 96-well plate was sequenced on its own single-read 150-cycle Illumina NextSeq 550 flow cell. The authors processed their data as follows. Because the immunoSEQ output held only junctional sequences and lacked quality scores, the filtering could not match the filtering applied to full-length reads. Sequences were annotated with PyIR, a Python wrapper for IgBLAST v1.9, and V/J genes and CDR3 were assigned using IMGT germline references. Reads were filtered out if the reads had weak V/J assignments (E-value above 1e-6), no CDR3, stop codons, out-of-frame junctions, or ambiguous translated residues. V3J clonotypes were defined as sequences sharing the same inferred V gene, J gene, and CDR3 amino acid sequence. The percentage overlap between two repertoires was calculated by dividing the number of shared unique clonotypes by the size of the smaller repertoire. Three approaches were used to assess repertoire richness: RTK rarefaction, the Chao1 estimator, and Recon v2.1 estimates of unobserved clonotypes. Generation probabilities for all TCRbeta clonotypes obtained by the gDNA method from a few donors were computed using OLGA. Held by TCRdb, this immuneACCESS table contains in-frame sequences only and omits some clones. Under half of the omission traces to an unresolved V gene where checked; the cause of the rest is unknown. V, J and clone size are taken as reported in that table, and D and trimming were inferred from the DNA itself. In all, the sample holds 2 million to 2.5 million clones, and under 95% of those were seen once. About 0.41% of the sample belongs to the ten largest clones.

The TCR comes from a man between 18 and 29 years old in good health. Some clones in this sample may be carry-over from other donors' samples. The rearranged chain carries TRBV15 and TRBJ1-1; the D gene cannot be named for sure. Sequencing was carried out using naive CD4+ T cells from PBMCs. The cell subset or site label on this specimen signifies: CD45RA+ positively selected. The CDR3 reads as follows: CATSRRKYTEAFF. The DNA sequence follows: TGTGCCACCAGCAGACGCAAATACACTGAAGCTTTCTTT.